This TCR beta chain was identified during a study of cytomegalovirus exposure and HLA in healthy donors. Study context: Early on, a data release was issued that held 65 million to 100 million unique TCRs from HLA-typed donors. Study results and limitations: Upon later analysis, HLA-associated TCR beta chains proved more clonally expanded than other, equally common chains. Information on immune exposure was restricted to one variable (CMV serostatus). In vitro data verified a few CMV-associated chains as specific for CMV antigens.

A multiplex PCR was run with 60 Vbeta primers and 13 Jbeta primers. Generated by immunoSEQ multiplex PCR, the TCRdb table keeps only in-frame clones and is missing some. Seen here are some 130,000 clones, roughly 80% observed once, and the top ten hold less than 3%. The CDR3 covers 14 residues. The V end was cut by 0 bases, the J end by 3 bases, with 8 bases between. From germline, CDR1 is SGHDT and CDR2 YYEEEE. Regarding this clone: The antigen is not known.

This sequence joins TRBV5-6 and TRBJ2-3; possibly TRBD2 for D (5 bases). Material for sequencing was PBMCs. This clonotype originated in a man in his thirties or forties in good health and CMV-seronegative. CDR3 sequence reads: CASSLGGGTDTQYF. CDR3 nucleotide sequence: TGTGCCAGCAGCTTGGGAGGCGGGACAGATACGCAGTATTTT. The variable domain in full, completed from reference TRBV5-6 and TRBJ2-3, reads DAGVTQSPTHLIKTRGQQVTLRCSPKSGHDTVSWYQQALGQGPQFIFQYYEEEERQRGNFPDRFSGHQFPNYSSELNVNALLLGDSALYLCASSLGGGTDTQYFGPGTRLTVL.